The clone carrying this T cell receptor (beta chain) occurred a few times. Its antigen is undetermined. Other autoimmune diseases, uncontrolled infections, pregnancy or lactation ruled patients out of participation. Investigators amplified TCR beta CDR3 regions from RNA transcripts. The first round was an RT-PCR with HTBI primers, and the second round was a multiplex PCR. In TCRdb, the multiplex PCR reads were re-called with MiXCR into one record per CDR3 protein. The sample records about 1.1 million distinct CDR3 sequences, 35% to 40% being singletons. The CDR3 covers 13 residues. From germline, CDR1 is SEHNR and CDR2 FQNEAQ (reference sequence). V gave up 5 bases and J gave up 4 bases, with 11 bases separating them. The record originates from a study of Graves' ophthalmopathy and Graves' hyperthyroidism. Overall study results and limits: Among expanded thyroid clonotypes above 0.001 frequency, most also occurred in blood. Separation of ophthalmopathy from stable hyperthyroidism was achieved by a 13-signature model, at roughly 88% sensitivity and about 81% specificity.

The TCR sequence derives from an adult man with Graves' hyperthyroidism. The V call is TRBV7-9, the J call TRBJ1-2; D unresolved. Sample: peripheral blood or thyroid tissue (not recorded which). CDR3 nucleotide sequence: TGTGCCAGCAGCCGCGGGCCGACCTATGGCTACACCTTC. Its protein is CASSRGPTYGYTF.